This TCR beta chain comes out of a study of post-analysis software for immune sequencing data. Study information: Courses of disease covered relapsing-remitting, secondary progressive and progressive-relapsing multiple sclerosis. Study outcomes and limitations: Pronounced co-clustering by F measure was evident among identically batched samples. Five TRBV segments were significantly more frequent in patients than in controls. TRBV5-6, TRBV5-1 and TRBV20-1 were among these segments. Controls showed significantly higher normalized Chao1 diversity than did multiple sclerosis patients.

CDR3 length: 17 residues. Germline V CDR1 and CDR2: DFQATT, SNEGSKA (reference sequence). The trim removed 0 bases at V and 6 bases at J, leaving 11 bases unmatched. This clonotype was seen only a few times. Its matching antigen is unknown. Sequencing libraries made from TCR beta cDNA carried unique molecular identifiers. T cells numbering about 0.85 to 10 million gave rise to about 540,000 cDNA molecules. Each CDR3 protein gets one entry after TCRdb re-called the PCR reads with MiXCR. The sample yields roughly 620,000 distinct CDR3 sequences, about 44% seen once. The clonotype was recovered from a girl aged 5-17 years with multiple sclerosis. The J gene is TRBJ2-1, the V gene TRBV20-1; 10 bases are shared with TRBD2. Sequenced: blood. CDR3 bases: TGCAGTGCTAGAGATGAAGCTAGCGGGGGCCCGACCAATGAGCAGTTCTTC. It codes for CSARDEASGGPTNEQFF.